The 32 T cell receptor beta chains presented below share a single source sample, sequenced in a study of T cell changes during pregnancy in multiple sclerosis. Sequencing was performed with immunoSEQ multiplex PCR; in TCRdb, only in-frame clones are kept and a portion is missing. Counted here are 36,000 or so clones, approximately 92% occurring once; the ten biggest clones make up 1.2%. Material: PBMCs (not recorded whether the cells were cultured). These receptors all come from a female donor with multiple sclerosis, enrolled in a pregnancy study.

The chain has TRBV28 and TRBJ2-3, with TRBD1 matching over 7 bases. The CDR3 length is 15 residues. The J segment lost 1 base and the V segment lost 3 bases, leaving 4 bases of the junction unmatched. Germline V gene lookup returns CDR1 MDHEN and CDR2 SYDVKM. CDR3 loop: CASSLGTGGTDTQYF. CDR3 nucleotides: TGTGCCAGCAGTTTGGGCACAGGGGGCACAGATACGCAGTATTTT. The whole variable domain, filled in from reference TRBV28 and TRBJ2-3, reads DVKVTQSSRYLVKRTGEKVFLECVQDMDHENMFWYRQDPGLGLRLIYFSYDVKMKEKGDIPEGYSVSREKKERFSLILESASTNQTSMYLCASSLGTGGTDTQYFGPGTRLTVL.

The gene calls are TRBV10-1 and TRBJ2-1; weak D call: TRBD2 (6 bases). This CDR3 has 16 residues. Germline V lookup: CDR1 WNHNN, CDR2 SYGVQD (reference sequence). V dropped 2 bases and J dropped 4 bases, with 15 bases sitting between them. CDR3 coding DNA: TGCGCCAGCAGTGAGGAGGGAGGCCGGCATTACAATGAGCAGTTCTTC. Its translation is CASSEEGGRHYNEQFF.

The chain joins TRBV2 to TRBJ1-2; a possible D gene is TRBD1 (5 bases). This CDR3 has 14 residues. In germline, CDR1 is SNHLY, CDR2 FYNNEI. The V gene lost 6 bases and the J gene lost 4 bases, with 15 bases spanning the gap. The CDR3: CASSESWQGYGYTF. Written as DNA, the CDR3 is TGTGCCAGCAGCGAATCCTGGCAGGGCTATGGCTACACCTTC.

The V gene is TRBV4-2, the J gene TRBJ2-7; no clear D gene. The V end was cut by 0 bases, the J end by 2 bases, with 8 bases between. The CDR3 contains 14 residues. Per the germline V gene, CDR1 is LGHNA and CDR2 is YNFKEQ. The CDR3 protein is CASSQDTITYEQYF. For the CDR3, the DNA is TGTGCCAGCAGCCAAGATACTATAACCTACGAGCAGTACTTC.

CDR3 protein: CASSGTSVYNEQFF. The CDR3 bases are TGTGCCAGCTCCGGGACTAGCGTCTACAATGAGCAGTTCTTC. V and J are TRBV13 and TRBJ2-1, with TRBD2 matching 10 bases. This CDR3 region has 14 residues. Trimming cost V 8 bases and J 3 bases; bases outside gene matches: 4. CDR1 PRHDT and CDR2 FYEKMQ come from the germline V gene (reference sequence).

This rearrangement joins TRBV19 to TRBJ1-3; the D gene is possibly TRBD1 (5 bases). Germline V gene lookup returns CDR1 LNHDA and CDR2 SQIVND (reference sequence). V lost 6 bases and J 4 bases, leaving 13 bases between the germline ends. The CDR3 has 14 residues. The CDR3 loop reads CASSSRGSGNTIYF. CDR3 sequence (DNA): TGTGCCAGTAGCTCCCGGGGGTCCGGAAACACCATATATTTT.

The rearrangement uses TRBV23-1 and TRBJ2-6, with unresolved D. TRBV23-1 is noted as an ORF with a role that remains uncertain. V shed 4 bases and J shed 4 bases, with 14 bases lying between them. This CDR3 has 16 residues. CDR3 residues: CASSLRPTLGANVLTF. The CDR3 DNA is TGCGCCAGCAGTCTGAGACCCACGCTGGGGGCCAACGTCCTGACTTTC.

The V gene is TRBV10-2, the J gene TRBJ2-7; TRBD2 is a possible D gene (5 bases). CDR3 length equals 15 residues. CDR1 and CDR2 (germline): WSHSY, SAAADI. V lost 0 bases, J lost 2 bases, and 11 bases lay in between. CDR3 sequence (DNA): TGCGCCAGCAGTGAGTCCGGGATAACTCCCTACGAGCAGTACTTC. Amino acids: CASSESGITPYEQYF.

The chain carries TRBV11-2 and TRBJ2-4; the D gene is possibly TRBD2 (6 bases). The germline V gene encodes CDR1 SGHAT and CDR2 FQNNGV. This CDR3 contains 15 residues. V shed 5 bases and J shed 3 bases, with 14 bases lying between them. The CDR3: CASSERDSRKNIQYF. The CDR3 DNA is TGTGCCAGCAGCGAGAGGGACTCCCGCAAAAACATTCAGTACTTC. Variable domain in full (rest from reference TRBV11-2 and TRBJ2-4): EAGVAQSPRYKIIEKRQSVAFWCNPISGHATLYWYQQILGQGPKLLIQFQNNGVVDDSQLPKDRFSAERLKGVDSTLKIQPAKLEDSAVYLCASSERDSRKNIQYFGAGTRLSVL.

V is TRBV7-2 and J is TRBJ2-1, with TRBD2 matching over 9 bases. CDR3 length: 15 amino acids. Germline V gene sequence: CDR1 SGHTA, CDR2 FQGNSA. J lost 9 bases, V lost 0 bases, and 6 bases had no gene match. The CDR3 reads CASSLAAREGLEQFF. CDR3 DNA: TGTGCCAGCAGCTTAGCGGCGCGGGAGGGCCTTGAGCAGTTCTTC.

This clone was recorded only once. The V call is TRBV9, the J call TRBJ2-3, with a possible D match to TRBD2 (7 bases). Trimming stripped 5 bases from V and 4 bases from J, with 17 bases between. The CDR3 runs to 15 residues. The germline V gene has CDR1 SGDLS and CDR2 YYNGEE. The CDR3 bases are TGTGCCAGCAGTGACAGGTGGACTAGTGCAGATACGCAGTATTTT. Protein product: CASSDRWTSADTQYF.

The chain has TRBV11-3 and TRBJ1-5; D not resolved. Germline V gene lookup returns CDR1 SGHNT and CDR2 YENEEA. The CDR3 runs to 15 residues. V shed 2 bases and J shed 0 bases, with 8 bases lying between them. CDR3 coding DNA: TGTGCCAGCAGCTTAAGACAAATTAGCAATCAGCCCCAGCATTTT. Its protein is CASSLRQISNQPQHF.

The rearrangement links TRBV28 to TRBJ1-1, with D hard to call. This CDR3 has 13 amino acids. The V and J ends lost 2 bases and 8 bases respectively, with 12 bases between them. Germline loops: CDR1 MDHEN, CDR2 SYDVKM. The DNA for the CDR3 is TGTGCCAGCAGTTTAGCTGCCTGGCTAGAAGCTTTCTTT. Translation: CASSLAAWLEAFF.

The V call is TRBV20-1, the J call TRBJ1-3; D remains ambiguous. Germline V gives CDR1 DFQATT, CDR2 SNEGSKA (reference sequence). This CDR3 is 11 amino acids long. The CDR3 coding sequence is TGCAGGGACTGCTCTGGAAACACCATATATTTT. Translated: CRDCSGNTIYF.

The V and J genes are TRBV10-3 and TRBJ2-3, with 9 bases matching TRBD2. V trimming: 7 bases; J trimming: 2 bases; junction bases outside the gene matches: 4. Germline CDR1 and CDR2: ENHRY and SYGVKD. The CDR3 covers 14 residues. CDR3 amino acids: CAITSGIPTDTQYF. The CDR3 bases are TGTGCCATCACTAGCGGGATTCCCACAGATACGCAGTATTTT.

The chain is built from TRBV19 and TRBJ1-5; 11 bases map to TRBD1. The V gene end was trimmed by 4 bases and the J gene end by 7 bases; junction bases not matched to a gene: 6. Germline V lookup: CDR1 LNHDA, CDR2 SQIVND (reference sequence). This CDR3 has 15 residues. CDR3 in amino acids: CASSTDRGLWQPQHF. The CDR3 nucleotides are TGTGCCAGTAGTACGGACAGGGGGCTTTGGCAGCCCCAGCATTTT.

The chain recombines TRBV19 with TRBJ1-2; D not resolved. Per germline, CDR1 LNHDA and CDR2 SQIVND (reference sequence). The CDR3 extends over 16 amino acids. Trimming cost V 3 bases and J 0 bases, with 14 bases left between them. CDR3 in amino acids: CASSIPTNQANYGYTF. The CDR3 DNA is TGTGCCAGTAGTATTCCAACTAACCAGGCTAACTATGGCTACACCTTC.

The V and J genes are TRBV30 and TRBJ1-3; 8 nucleotides align to TRBD1. This CDR3 is built from 15 residues. Germline V gene lookup returns CDR1 GTSNPN and CDR2 SVGIG (reference sequence). V dropped 4 bases and J dropped 4; count of bases not matched to a gene: 9. The CDR3 DNA reads as TGTGCCTGGATTTCAGTGGACAGGGTAGGAAACACCATATATTTT. The encoded protein is CAWISVDRVGNTIYF.

V gene TRBV7-6 combines with J gene TRBJ2-7; a possible D gene is TRBD2 (6 bases). The V end was cut by 5 bases, the J end by 1 base, with 15 bases between. Germline V gene sequence: CDR1 SGHVS, CDR2 FNYEAQ. CDR3 size: 15 residues. The chain's CDR3 is CASSPRGGSSYEQYF. CDR3 nucleotides: TGTGCCAGCAGCCCCCGGGGAGGCTCTTCCTACGAGCAGTACTTC.

The chain couples TRBV19 to TRBJ1-5; the match to TRBD1 covers 8 bases. CDR3 length: 14 residues. Germline V gene sequence: CDR1 LNHDA, CDR2 SQIVND (reference sequence). The V segment lost 6 bases and the J segment 3 bases; nucleotides outside the gene matches: 4. For the CDR3, the DNA is TGTGCCAGTAGGGACAGGGATTACAATCAGCCCCAGCATTTT. Its protein product is CASRDRDYNQPQHF.

The chain recombines TRBV4-1 with TRBJ1-1, with 7 bases aligning to TRBD1. Germline CDR1 MGHRA, CDR2 YSYEKL. CDR3 size: 11 residues. V lost 6 bases and J lost 11; bases outside the gene matches: 6. The chain's CDR3 is CASRQEGAAFF. The DNA of the CDR3 is TGCGCCAGCAGACAGGAGGGGGCCGCTTTCTTT.

The J gene is TRBJ2-1, the V gene TRBV19; 8 nucleotides line up with TRBD2. J was trimmed by 4 bases and V by 7 bases; bases with no gene match: 12. The CDR3 extends over 16 amino acids. Germline V gene data show CDR1 as LNHDA and CDR2 as SQIVND (reference sequence). The chain's CDR3 is CASNLGLAGIYNEQFF. As DNA, the CDR3 is TGTGCCAGTAACCTAGGGTTAGCGGGAATTTACAATGAGCAGTTCTTC. The full variable domain, with the rest looked up from reference TRBV19 and TRBJ2-1, is DGGITQSPKYLFRKEGQNVTLSCEQNLNHDAMYWYRQDPGQGLRLIYYSQIVNDFQKGDIAEGYSVSREKKESFPLTVTSAQKNPTAFYLCASNLGLAGIYNEQFFGPGTRLTVL.

The chain uses TRBV5-4 and TRBJ2-7, with D perhaps TRBD1 (6 bases). Trimming took off 10 bases at V and 0 bases at J, with 17 bases between the two ends. The CDR3 extends over 14 amino acids. CDR1 is SGHNT, CDR2 YYREEE, per germline (reference sequence). CDR3 residues: CAFTGTGSSYEQYF. The CDR3 DNA sequence: TGTGCCTTCACGGGCACAGGGAGCTCCTACGAGCAGTACTTC.

Points on this clone: Other nucleotide sequences in the sample specify the same CDR3. The V call is TRBV11-3, the J call TRBJ2-2; D is uncertain. V lost 2 bases to trimming and J lost 6 bases, with 4 bases between them. Germline CDR1 is SGHNT and CDR2 is YENEEA. The CDR3 contains 12 residues. CDR3 sequence reads: CASSLSSGELFF. The CDR3 coding sequence is TGTGCCAGCAGCTTAAGTTCCGGGGAGCTGTTTTTT.

V is TRBV5-8 and J is TRBJ1-3, with D unclear. The CDR3 has 16 amino acids. The V end was cut by 0 bases, the J end by 1 base, with 11 bases between. Germline V CDR1 and CDR2: SGHTS, YDEGEE. CDR3 in amino acids: CASSLGTASSGNTIYF. The CDR3 DNA reads as TGTGCCAGCAGCTTGGGTACTGCCAGTTCTGGAAACACCATATATTTT.

The chain uses TRBV6-1 and TRBJ1-2, with D possibly TRBD1 on 5 matching bases. Per the germline V gene, CDR1 is MNHNS and CDR2 is SASEGT. CDR3 length: 12 amino acids. Trimming left V 7 bases short and J 4 bases short, with 10 bases between. The CDR3, as DNA: TGTGCCAGCATCGGGGACGGCTATGGCTACACCTTC. Translation: CASIGDGYGYTF.

The chain uses TRBV28 and TRBJ1-4; maybe TRBD1 (6 bases). The CDR3 is made up of 15 amino acids. The ends were cut back, 8 bases at V and 3 bases at J, with 16 bases in the middle. Germline lookup yields CDR1 MDHEN and CDR2 SYDVKM. The CDR3 protein is CASLGATASNEKLFF. In nucleotides, the CDR3 is TGTGCCAGCTTGGGGGCCACGGCATCTAATGAAAAACTGTTTTTT.

This chain connects TRBV5-1 to TRBJ2-5; 8 bases line up with TRBD2. The DNA matches TRBJ2-7 better at its end, which makes the J call doubtful. Germline CDR1 and CDR2: SGHRS and YFSETQ. The length of the CDR3 is 13 residues. CDR3 sequence reads: CASREGLEGEQYF. The CDR3 DNA sequence: TGCGCCAGCAGGGAGGGACTAGAGGGCGAGCAGTACTTC.

In nucleotides, the CDR3 is TGTGCCAGTCCGGGCTACACCTTC. Protein: CASPGYTF. The V gene is TRBV19, the J gene TRBJ1-2; D gene uncertain. V shed 8 bases and J shed 8 bases, with 3 bases lying between them. Germline assignment: CDR1 LNHDA and CDR2 SQIVND (reference sequence). The CDR3 spans 8 residues.

The chain is built from TRBV6-4 and TRBJ2-2, with D possibly TRBD2 on 5 matching bases. Germline V gene data show CDR1 as MRHNA and CDR2 as SNTAGT. V was cut by 2 bases and J by 0 bases, with 10 bases left in between. The CDR3 runs 16 residues. The CDR3 protein is CASSDRAGTNTGELFF. CDR3 DNA: TGTGCCAGCAGTGACCGGGCGGGCACGAACACCGGGGAGCTGTTTTTT.

The chain links TRBV5-6 to TRBJ1-2; D call uncertain. V lost 4 bases to trimming and J lost 4 bases, with 8 bases between them. CDR3 length: 12 residues. Germline V lookup: CDR1 SGHDT, CDR2 YYEEEE. The DNA of the CDR3 is TGTGCCAGCAGCCCCCAGGCCTATGGCTACACCTTC. This codes for CASSPQAYGYTF.

The chain uses TRBV7-6 and TRBJ2-1; 9 nucleotides match TRBD1. V lost 5 bases and J lost 6; bases outside the gene matches: 5. CDR3 length: 14 residues. Germline V gives CDR1 SGHVS, CDR2 FNYEAQ. The chain's CDR3 is CASSTGQGINEQFF. In nucleotides, the CDR3 is TGTGCCAGCAGCACAGGACAGGGGATCAATGAGCAGTTCTTC.